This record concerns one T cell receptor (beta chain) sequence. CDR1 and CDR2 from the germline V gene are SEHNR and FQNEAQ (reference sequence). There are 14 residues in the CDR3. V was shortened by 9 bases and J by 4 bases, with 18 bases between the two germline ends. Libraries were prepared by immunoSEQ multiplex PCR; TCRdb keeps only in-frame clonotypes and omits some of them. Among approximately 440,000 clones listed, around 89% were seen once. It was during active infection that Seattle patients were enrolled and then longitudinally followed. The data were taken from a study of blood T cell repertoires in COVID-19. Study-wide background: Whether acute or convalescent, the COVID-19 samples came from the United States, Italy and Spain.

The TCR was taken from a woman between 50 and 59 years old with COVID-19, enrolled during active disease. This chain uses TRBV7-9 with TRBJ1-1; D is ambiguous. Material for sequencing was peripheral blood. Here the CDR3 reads CASGSARGTTEAFF. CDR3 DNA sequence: TGTGCCAGTGGCAGCGCCCGGGGAACCACTGAAGCTTTCTTT.